The 17 T cell receptor beta chains below were found in one sample sequenced in a study of T cell repertoires in cytomegalovirus infection (dated by TCRdb to between 2017 and 2020). TCRdb shows the sequencer as Illumina HiSeq 1500. The raw public data were reprocessed by TCRdb itself: fastp quality trimming at Q25, MiXCR clonotype calling, in-frame beta chains only. Each entry is one CDR3 protein sequence, shown with its most common DNA and genes. Counted in this sample were 900,000 to 950,000 distinct CDR3 sequences; more than 25% of them appeared once. About an eighth of the sample rests with the top ten. No antigen is known for these receptors. This sample's treatment or condition label indicates: in vitro stimulation with specific CMV peptide epitopes to enrich CMV-specific T cells. Sample: cultured CD8+ T cells from PBMCs, taken from culture after CMV antigen stimulation. The source is a human donor in good health (CMV status not recorded). Some clones in this sample may be carry-over from other donors' samples.

The chain recombines TRBV3-1 with TRBJ2-5; D ambiguous. The CDR3 is made up of 13 amino acids. Germline CDR1 is LGHDT and CDR2 is YNNKEL (reference sequence). Trimming cost V 4 bases and J 2 bases, with 8 bases left between them. CDR3 protein: CASSPWIQETQYF. CDR3 in DNA: TGTGCCAGCAGCCCTTGGATACAAGAGACCCAGTACTTC.

The chain has TRBV6-1 and TRBJ1-5; 11 bases map to TRBD1. The CDR3 totals 18 residues. CDR1 is MNHNS and CDR2 is SASEGT in the germline V gene. The J segment lost 2 bases and the V segment lost 4 bases, leaving 10 bases of the junction unmatched. The DNA for the CDR3 is TGTGCCAGCAGTGGGGACAGGGGGGGTGCCTTGGGCAATCAGCCCCAGCATTTT. It specifies CASSGDRGGALGNQPQHF.

This clonotype showed up just a few times. The rearrangement links TRBV5-6 to TRBJ2-1; 7 nucleotides line up with TRBD2. Trimming took 4 bases from V and 8 from J; bases not matched to a gene: 15. This CDR3 has 16 amino acids. Germline V CDR1 and CDR2: SGHDT, YYEEEE. The CDR3 DNA sequence: TGTGCCAGCAGCCCCGGTGCGCGGGGGACTTACGATGAGCAGTTCTTC. This translates into CASSPGARGTYDEQFF.

This chain joins TRBV27 and TRBJ2-1, with unresolved D. Between the trimmed V and J ends, which lost 0 bases and 8 bases, there was a span of 5 bases. The CDR3 runs 12 residues. Germline loops: CDR1 MNHEY, CDR2 SMNVEV (reference sequence). The CDR3 loop reads CASSLSSDEQFF. For the CDR3, the DNA is TGTGCCAGCAGTTTATCCAGCGATGAGCAGTTCTTC.

This clonotype was detected only a few times. CDR3 DNA sequence: TGTGCCAGCAGCTCTCCTAGGGGGCCAGACAGGGGCGAGCAGTACGTC. Translating it yields CASSSPRGPDRGEQYV. The rearrangement links TRBV7-9 to TRBJ2-7, with TRBD1 matching over 8 bases. V was pared by 4 bases and J by 6 bases, with 14 bases of the junction left unmatched. The CDR3 sequence is 16 residues long. Germline V gene lookup returns CDR1 SEHNR and CDR2 FQNEAQ (reference sequence).

V and J are TRBV18 and TRBJ1-6, with 7 bases matching TRBD1. In germline, CDR1 is KGHSH, CDR2 LQKENI. The length of the CDR3 is 16 residues. V shed 3 bases, J shed 6 bases, and the junction held 8 bases outside the gene matches. This CDR3 is CASSPWTGGINSPLHF. CDR3 coding DNA: TGTGCCAGCTCACCGTGGACAGGAGGGATTAATTCACCCCTCCACTTT.

This clonotype was observed a handful of times. CDR3 loop: CASSLSPGDYGYTF. The CDR3 DNA reads TGTGCCAGCAGCTTAAGTCCAGGTGACTATGGCTACACCTTC. This rearrangement joins TRBV7-6 to TRBJ1-2; D unclear. CDR1 and CDR2 (germline): SGHVS, FNYEAQ. The length of the CDR3 is 14 residues. V lost 2 bases to trimming and J lost 3 bases, with 10 bases between them.

This clonotype was counted at least ten times. The CDR3 DNA sequence: TGTGCCAGCAGCTTTAGCGAGAGCTCCTACAATGAGCAGTTCTTC. Protein: CASSFSESSYNEQFF. The rearrangement links TRBV7-6 to TRBJ2-1; tentative D call: TRBD2 (5 bases). From germline, CDR1 is SGHVS and CDR2 FNYEAQ. The CDR3 consists of 15 residues. The germline V and J ends were trimmed by 3 bases and 0 bases, with 9 bases remaining between them.

This clonotype was seen repeatedly, ten times or more. V and J are TRBV12-3 or TRBV12-4 and TRBJ1-1; 8 positions agree with TRBD1. Trimming at V came to 1 base and at J to 4 bases, leaving 8 bases not matched to a gene. This CDR3 is 16 amino acids long. CDR3 loop: CASSLGVDRVSTEAFF. Here the CDR3 DNA reads TGTGCCAGCAGTTTAGGTGTGGACAGGGTGTCCACTGAAGCTTTCTTT.

The chain joins TRBV7-9 to TRBJ1-1; 8 bases match TRBD1. The CDR3 length is 15 residues. Germline CDR1 is SEHNR and CDR2 is FQNEAQ (reference sequence). Losses at the gene ends were 5 bases for V and 6 bases for J; bases not matched to a gene: 11. CDR3 nucleotide sequence: TGTGCCAGCAGCCCTCGGGACAGGAGGTCCTCTGAAGCTTTCTTT. Its translation: CASSPRDRRSSEAFF. Full variable domain (outside the CDR3, taken from reference TRBV7-9 and TRBJ1-1): DTGVSQNPRHKITKRGQNVTFRCDPISEHNRLYWYRQTLGQGPEFLTYFQNEAQLEKSRLLSDRFSAERPKGSFSTLEIQRTEQGDSAMYLCASSPRDRRSSEAFFGQGTRLTVV.

This clonotype was seen only a few times. V gene TRBV29-1 combines with J gene TRBJ2-1; 12 bases align to TRBD2. Germline V gene data show CDR1 as SQVTM and CDR2 as ANQGSEA. J gave up 2 bases and V 2 bases, and 16 bases lay outside the gene matches. The CDR3 contains 20 residues. The CDR3 spells CSVEPPTSGGYFGPYNEQFF. For the CDR3, the DNA is TGCAGCGTTGAACCCCCTACTAGCGGGGGGTATTTCGGGCCCTACAATGAGCAGTTCTTC.

In its sample, this clonotype was seen a few times. The chain links TRBV7-2 to TRBJ2-5, with 7 nucleotides matching TRBD2. CDR3 length equals 12 residues. The ends lost 1 base at V and 13 bases at J; junction bases unmatched: 6. Germline V CDR1 and CDR2: SGHTA, FQGNSA. In DNA form, the CDR3 reads TGTGCCAGCAGCTTAGATCGGGAGGCGACGTACTTC. It yields the protein CASSLDREATYF.

The chain couples TRBV12-3 or TRBV12-4 to TRBJ2-1, with 10 bases aligning to TRBD2. The junction had 8 bases not matched to a gene; V was cut back by 3 bases and J by 0 bases. The CDR3 is 18 residues long. CDR3 sequence: CASSFWTSGRNSYNEQFF. CDR3 in DNA: TGTGCCAGCAGTTTCTGGACTAGCGGACGAAACTCCTACAATGAGCAGTTCTTC.

This clonotype was recorded many times. The chain joins TRBV7-6 to TRBJ1-3; D remains unclear. The V end lost 4 bases, the J end lost 12 bases, and 31 bases lay between the germline ends. The CDR3 spans 18 residues. CDR1 SGHVS and CDR2 FNYEAQ come from the germline V gene. The CDR3 sequence is CASSSYFSAGPPGEHIYF. Written as DNA, the CDR3 is TGTGCCAGCAGCTCTTACTTTTCAGCCGGGCCCCCCGGAGAGCACATATATTTT.

The chain recombines TRBV3-1 with TRBJ1-1; D is unclear. V lost 4 bases to trimming and J lost 4 bases, with 19 bases between them. Germline V CDR1 and CDR2: LGHDT, YNNKEL (reference sequence). The CDR3 covers 16 residues. CDR3 amino acids: CASSPGGLTGVTEAFF. In DNA form, the CDR3 reads TGTGCCAGCAGCCCCGGAGGCCTCACTGGGGTCACTGAAGCTTTCTTT. Variable domain in full (rest from reference TRBV3-1 and TRBJ1-1): DTAVSQTPKYLVTQMGNDKSIKCEQNLGHDTMYWYKQDSKKFLKIMFSYNNKELIINETVPNRFSPKSPDKAHLNLHINSLELGDSAVYFCASSPGGLTGVTEAFFGQGTRLTVV.

The gene calls are TRBV14 and TRBJ1-6; D not certain. The V gene's germline CDR1 is SGHDN and CDR2 FVKESK. The length of the CDR3 is 13 residues. Trimming removed 3 bases at V and 13 bases at J, with 13 bases between. CDR3 sequence reads: CASSHLSARPLHF. The CDR3, as DNA: TGTGCCAGCAGCCATTTATCTGCCCGGCCCCTCCACTTT.

The chain joins TRBV6-1 to TRBJ2-1; D is ambiguous. This CDR3 is 14 amino acids long. From germline, CDR1 is MNHNS and CDR2 SASEGT. The V gene lost 6 bases and the J gene lost 0 bases, with 9 bases spanning the gap. The CDR3 nucleotides are TGTGCCAGCAGGTACGCGGCCTCCTACAATGAGCAGTTCTTC. Its protein product is CASRYAASYNEQFF.